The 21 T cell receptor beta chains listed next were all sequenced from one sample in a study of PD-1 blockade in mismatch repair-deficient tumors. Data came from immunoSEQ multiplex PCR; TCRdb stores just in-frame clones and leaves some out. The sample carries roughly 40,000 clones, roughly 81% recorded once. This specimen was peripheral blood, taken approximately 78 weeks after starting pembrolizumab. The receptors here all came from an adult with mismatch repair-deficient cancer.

CDR3 in DNA: TGTGCCAGCTCACCACCGAGGACGGGACCCACAGATACGCAGTATTTT. It translates to CASSPPRTGPTDTQYF. V and J are TRBV18 and TRBJ2-3; TRBD1 or TRBD2 may be the D gene (5 bases each). The CDR3 contains 16 residues. Germline CDR1 KGHSH, CDR2 LQKENI. V dropped 0 bases and J dropped 2 bases, with 12 bases sitting between them. Supplemented by reference TRBV18 and TRBJ2-3, the full variable domain reads NAGVMQNPRHLVRRRGQEARLRCSPMKGHSHVYWYRQLPEEGLKFMVYLQKENIIDESGMPKERFSAEFPKEGPSILRIQQVVRGDSAAYFCASSPPRTGPTDTQYFGPGTRLTVL.

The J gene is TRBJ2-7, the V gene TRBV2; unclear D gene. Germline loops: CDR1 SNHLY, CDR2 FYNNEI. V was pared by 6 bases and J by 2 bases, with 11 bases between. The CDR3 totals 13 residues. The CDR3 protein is CASSPDGAYEQYF. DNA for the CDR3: TGTGCCAGCAGCCCGGACGGAGCCTACGAGCAGTACTTC.

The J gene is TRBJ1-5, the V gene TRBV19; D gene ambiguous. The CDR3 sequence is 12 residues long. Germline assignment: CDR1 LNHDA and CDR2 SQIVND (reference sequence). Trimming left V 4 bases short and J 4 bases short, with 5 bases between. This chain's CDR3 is CASSRRNQPQHF. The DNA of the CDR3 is TGTGCCAGTAGTAGGAGAAATCAGCCCCAGCATTTT. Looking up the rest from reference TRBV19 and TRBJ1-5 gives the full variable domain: DGGITQSPKYLFRKEGQNVTLSCEQNLNHDAMYWYRQDPGQGLRLIYYSQIVNDFQKGDIAEGYSVSREKKESFPLTVTSAQKNPTAFYLCASSRRNQPQHFGDGTRLSIL.

As DNA, the CDR3 is TGTGCCAGTGGGACTAGCGGGAGTATCGGGTACCAAGAGACCCAGTACTTC. Translating it yields CASGTSGSIGYQETQYF. The rearrangement links TRBV7-3 to TRBJ2-5, with 14 bases fitting TRBD2. Germline assignment: CDR1 SGHTA and CDR2 FQGTGA. The CDR3 is made up of 17 amino acids. V lost 9 bases and J lost 0; bases outside the gene matches: 9.

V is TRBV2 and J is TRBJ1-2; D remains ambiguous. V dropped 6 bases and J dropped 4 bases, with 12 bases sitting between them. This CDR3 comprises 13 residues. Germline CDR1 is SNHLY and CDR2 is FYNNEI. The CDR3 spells CASSRPGGYGYTF. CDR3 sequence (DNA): TGTGCCAGCAGCCGCCCCGGAGGCTATGGCTACACCTTC.

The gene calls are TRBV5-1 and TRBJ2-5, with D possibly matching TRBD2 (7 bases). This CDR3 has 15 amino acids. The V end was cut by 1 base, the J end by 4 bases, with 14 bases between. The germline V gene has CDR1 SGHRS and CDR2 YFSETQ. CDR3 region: CASSLRGALGETQYF. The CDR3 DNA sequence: TGCGCCAGCAGCTTGCGGGGGGCTTTGGGAGAGACCCAGTACTTC.

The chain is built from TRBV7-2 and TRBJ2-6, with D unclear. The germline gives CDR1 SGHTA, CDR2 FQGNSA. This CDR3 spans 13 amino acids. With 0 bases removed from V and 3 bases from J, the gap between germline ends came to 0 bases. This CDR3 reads CASSLAGANVLTF. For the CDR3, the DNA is TGTGCCAGCAGCTTAGCTGGGGCCAACGTCCTGACTTTC.

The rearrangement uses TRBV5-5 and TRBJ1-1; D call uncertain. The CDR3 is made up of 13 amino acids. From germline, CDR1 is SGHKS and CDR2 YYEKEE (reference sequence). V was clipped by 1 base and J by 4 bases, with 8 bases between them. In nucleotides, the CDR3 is TGTGCCAGCAGCTTGAGTTACGCCACTGAAGCTTTCTTT. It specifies CASSLSYATEAFF. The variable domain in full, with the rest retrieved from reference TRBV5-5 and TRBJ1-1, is DAGVTQSPTHLIKTRGQQVTLRCSPISGHKSVSWYQQVLGQGPQFIFQYYEKEERGRGNFPDRFSARQFPNYSSELNVNALLLGDSALYLCASSLSYATEAFFGQGTRLTVV.

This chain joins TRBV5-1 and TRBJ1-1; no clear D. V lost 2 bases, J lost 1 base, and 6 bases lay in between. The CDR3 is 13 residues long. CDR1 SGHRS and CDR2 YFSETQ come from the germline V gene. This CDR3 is CASSLMWNTEAFF. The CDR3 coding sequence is TGCGCCAGCAGCTTAATGTGGAACACTGAAGCTTTCTTT.

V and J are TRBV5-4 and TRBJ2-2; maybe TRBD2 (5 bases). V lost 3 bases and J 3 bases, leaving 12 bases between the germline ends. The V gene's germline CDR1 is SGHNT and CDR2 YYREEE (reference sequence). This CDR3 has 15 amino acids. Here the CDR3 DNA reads TGTGCCAGCAGCTCGAGGGTCAGAGACACCGGGGAGCTGTTTTTT. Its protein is CASSSRVRDTGELFF.

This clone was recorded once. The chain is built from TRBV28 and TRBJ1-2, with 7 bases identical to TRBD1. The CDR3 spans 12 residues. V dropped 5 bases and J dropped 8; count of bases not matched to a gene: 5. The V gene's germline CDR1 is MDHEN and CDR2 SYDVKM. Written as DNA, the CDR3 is TGTGCCAGCAGTGCGGGACAGCGGGGCTACACCTTC. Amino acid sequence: CASSAGQRGYTF.

The CDR3 sequence is CAWSVQGAGELFF. DNA of the CDR3: TGTGCCTGGAGTGTACAAGGGGCCGGGGAGCTGTTTTTT. V is TRBV30 and J is TRBJ2-2; TRBD1 is a possible D gene (5 bases). Trimming took off 0 bases at V and 6 bases at J, with 8 bases between the two ends. Germline CDR1 GTSNPN, CDR2 SVGIG (reference sequence). This CDR3 comprises 13 residues. Looking up the rest from reference TRBV30 and TRBJ2-2 gives the full variable domain: SQTIHQWPATLVQPVGSPLSLECTVEGTSNPNLYWYRQAAGRGLQLLFYSVGIGQISSEVPQNLSASRPQDRQFILSSKKLLLSDSGFYLCAWSVQGAGELFFGEGSRLTVL.

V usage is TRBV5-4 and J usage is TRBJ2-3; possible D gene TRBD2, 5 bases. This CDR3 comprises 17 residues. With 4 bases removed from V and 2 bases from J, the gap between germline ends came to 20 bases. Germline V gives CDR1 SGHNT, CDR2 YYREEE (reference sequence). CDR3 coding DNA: TGTGCCAGCAGCCGGGCCGGTTCGACTACTCACACAGATACGCAGTATTTT. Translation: CASSRAGSTTHTDTQYF.

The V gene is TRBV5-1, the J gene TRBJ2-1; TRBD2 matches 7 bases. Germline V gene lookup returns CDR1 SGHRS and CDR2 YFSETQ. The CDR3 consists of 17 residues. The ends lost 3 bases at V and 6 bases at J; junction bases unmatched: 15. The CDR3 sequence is CASSSFVGGINSNEQFF. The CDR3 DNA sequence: TGCGCCAGCAGCTCGTTTGTGGGAGGGATAAACTCCAATGAGCAGTTCTTC.

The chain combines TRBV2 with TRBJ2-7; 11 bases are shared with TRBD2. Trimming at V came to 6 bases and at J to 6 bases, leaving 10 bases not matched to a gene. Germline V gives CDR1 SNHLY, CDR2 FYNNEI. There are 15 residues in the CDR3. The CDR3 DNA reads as TGTGCCAGCAGCTTAACTAGCGGGAGTTCATCCGAGCAGTACTTC. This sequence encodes CASSLTSGSSSEQYF.

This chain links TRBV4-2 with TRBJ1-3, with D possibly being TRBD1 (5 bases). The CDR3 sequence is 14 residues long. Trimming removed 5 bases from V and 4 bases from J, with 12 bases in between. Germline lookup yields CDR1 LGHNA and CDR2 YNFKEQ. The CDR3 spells CASSSRASGNTIYF. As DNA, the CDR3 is TGTGCCAGCAGCTCCAGGGCGTCCGGAAACACCATATATTTT.

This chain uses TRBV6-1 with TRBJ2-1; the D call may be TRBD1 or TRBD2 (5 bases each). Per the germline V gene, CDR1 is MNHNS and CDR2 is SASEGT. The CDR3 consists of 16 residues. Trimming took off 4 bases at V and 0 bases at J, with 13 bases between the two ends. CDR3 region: CASSGGLGLSYNEQFF. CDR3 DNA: TGTGCCAGCAGTGGGGGGTTGGGGCTCTCCTACAATGAGCAGTTCTTC.

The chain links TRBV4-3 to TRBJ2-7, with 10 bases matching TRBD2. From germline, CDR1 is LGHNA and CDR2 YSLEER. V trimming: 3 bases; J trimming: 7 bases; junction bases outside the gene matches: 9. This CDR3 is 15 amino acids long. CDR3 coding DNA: TGCGCCAGCAGCCAGTCCCTAGCGGGAGTTGAAGAGCAGTACTTC. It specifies CASSQSLAGVEEQYF.

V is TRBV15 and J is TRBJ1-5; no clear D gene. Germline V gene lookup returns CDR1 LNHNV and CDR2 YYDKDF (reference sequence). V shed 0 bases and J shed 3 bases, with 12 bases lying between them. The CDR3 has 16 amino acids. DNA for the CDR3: TGTGCCACCAGCAGAGACATTGGGTTTGACAATCAGCCCCAGCATTTT. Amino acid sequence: CATSRDIGFDNQPQHF. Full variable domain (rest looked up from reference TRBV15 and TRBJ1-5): DAMVIQNPRYQVTQFGKPVTLSCSQTLNHNVMYWYQQKSSQAPKLLFHYYDKDFNNEADTPDNFQSRRPNTSFCFLDIRSPGLGDTAMYLCATSRDIGFDNQPQHFGDGTRLSIL.

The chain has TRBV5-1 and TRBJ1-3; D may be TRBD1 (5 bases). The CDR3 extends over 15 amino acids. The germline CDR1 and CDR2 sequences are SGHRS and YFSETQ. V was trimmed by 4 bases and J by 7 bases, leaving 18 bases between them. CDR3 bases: TGCGCCAGCAGCAGCGGGACGCCCGAAGTCAACACCATATATTTT. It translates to CASSSGTPEVNTIYF. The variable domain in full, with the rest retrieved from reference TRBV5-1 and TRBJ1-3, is KAGVTQTPRYLIKTRGQQVTLSCSPISGHRSVSWYQQTPGQGLQFLFEYFSETQRNKGNFPGRFSGRQFSNSRSEMNVSTLELGDSALYLCASSSGTPEVNTIYFGEGSWLTVV.

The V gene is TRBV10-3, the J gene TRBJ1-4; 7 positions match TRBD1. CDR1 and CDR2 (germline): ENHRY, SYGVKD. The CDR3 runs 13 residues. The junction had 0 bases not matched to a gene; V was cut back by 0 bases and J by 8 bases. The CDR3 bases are TGTGCCATCAGTGAGTCAGGGGGCGAAAAACTGTTTTTT. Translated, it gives CAISESGGEKLFF.